One sample yielded the 3 T cell receptor beta chains listed below, sequenced in a study of shared clonotypes between healthy human individuals. The protocol was immunoSEQ multiplex PCR, while the TCRdb copy is restricted to in-frame clones and leaves out a portion. The table records some 2.1 million clones, roughly 96% of them present only once. Sample: naive CD4+ T cells sorted from blood. Described subset: CD45RA+ positively selected. The receptors here all came from a man younger than 35 in good health.

This chain uses TRBV18 with TRBJ2-7, with D tentatively TRBD2 (5 bases). Deletions cut 3 bases from V and 3 bases from J, with 12 bases between. CDR1 and CDR2 from the germline V gene are KGHSH and LQKENI. The CDR3 spans 14 residues. CDR3 bases: TGTGCCAGCTCACCCCAGCGGTCGTACTACGAGCAGTACTTC. It specifies CASSPQRSYYEQYF.

This chain connects TRBV30 to TRBJ2-7; 8 bases are shared with TRBD1. The length of the CDR3 is 12 residues. In germline, CDR1 is GTSNPN, CDR2 SVGIG (reference sequence). The junction had 5 bases not matched to a gene; V was cut back by 7 bases and J by 3 bases. DNA for the CDR3: TGTGCCTTGGGACAGGCGAGCTACGAGCAGTACTTC. Protein product: CALGQASYEQYF.

This clone has more than one count but fewer than ten. The CDR3 spells CASSKDRANSPLHF. CDR3 in DNA: TGTGCCAGCTCTAAGGACAGGGCTAATTCACCCCTCCACTTT. This chain joins TRBV18 and TRBJ1-6; TRBD1 agrees at 8 bases. CDR1 and CDR2 (germline): KGHSH, LQKENI. The V gene end was trimmed by 6 bases and the J gene end by 6 bases; junction bases not matched to a gene: 4. The CDR3 loop spans 14 amino acids. Full variable domain (outside the CDR3, taken from reference TRBV18 and TRBJ1-6): NAGVMQNPRHLVRRRGQEARLRCSPMKGHSHVYWYRQLPEEGLKFMVYLQKENIIDESGMPKERFSAEFPKEGPSILRIQQVVRGDSAAYFCASSKDRANSPLHFGNGTRLTVT.